These T cell receptor beta chains were read from a single sample in a study of T-cell memory formation after mild COVID-19. TCRdb called the 5' RACE reads again in MiXCR, with one record for every CDR3 protein. Of about 350,000 distinct CDR3 sequences listed, roughly an eighth are singletons. Sequenced sample: PBMCs or a T cell subset sorted from them (not recorded which). Receptors originate from a man aged 18 to 30 who had mild COVID-19 (a few samples of this study predate the infection). Cell type and time point are not known. Each CDR3 is given with its conserved first and last residue. A D gene is named only where the DNA matches it firmly. Size values are once, few and many counts, or a class for expanded clones, and some rows have none.

v_gene,j_gene,d_gene,abundance,CDR3nt,CDR3aa
TRBV6-6,TRBJ1-4,-,few,TGTGCCAGCAGTTACGGTGGGGATGCTGAAAAACTGTTTTTT,CASSYGGDAEKLFF
TRBV6-5,TRBJ1-4,TRBD1,-,TGTGCCAGCAGTCGCTCCGGGACAGGGGGTCGGAAACTGTTTTTT,CASSRSGTGGRKLFF
TRBV7-2,TRBJ2-7,TRBD2,many,TGTGCCAGCAGACTAACTAGCGGCTCGAGCTCCTACGAGCAGTACTTC,CASRLTSGSSSYEQYF
TRBV24-1,TRBJ2-1,-,few,TGTGCCACCGGAGGGGAGTTGGGGAGTGAGCAGTTCTTC,CATGGELGSEQFF
TRBV29-1,TRBJ2-5,-,few,TGCAGCGTGGGGACATACCAAGAGACCCAGTACTTC,CSVGTYQETQYF
TRBV7-2,TRBJ2-7,-,-,TGTGCCAGCAGCTTACTAAGGGGCGGGGTCGAGCAGTACTTC,CASSLLRGGVEQYF
TRBV7-8,TRBJ1-6,TRBD1,-,TGTGCCAGCAGCCAGGGGAGGGGGCATGATTCACCCCTCCACTTT,CASSQGRGHDSPLHF
TRBV7-3,TRBJ2-1,TRBD1,-,TGTGCCAGCAGCCCCGGACAGGGGGATGATGAGCAGTTCTTC,CASSPGQGDDEQFF
TRBV7-2,TRBJ1-2,-,many,TGTGCCAGCAGCCATTCGAACTATGGCTACACCTTC,CASSHSNYGYTF
TRBV19,TRBJ1-1,-,few,TGTGCCAGTAGTAGCAGCTTGAACACTGAAGCTTTCTTT,CASSSSLNTEAFF
TRBV6-2/TRBV6-3,TRBJ1-2,-,few,TGTGCCAGCAGTTTAACCGACAGAGGTGGCTACACCTTC,CASSLTDRGGYTF
TRBV4-1,TRBJ2-7,-,-,TGCGCCAGCAGCCAAGAACCGGACAGCTCCTACGAGCAGTACTTC,CASSQEPDSSYEQYF
TRBV4-3,TRBJ1-2,-,-,TGCGCCAGCAGCCACGCCCCAGGGAAAAGGGGATGGTATGGCTACACCTTC,CASSHAPGKRGWYGYTF
TRBV5-6,TRBJ1-5,TRBD1,-,TGTGCCAGCAGTCAGGGACAGTACAATCAGCCCCAGCATTTT,CASSQGQYNQPQHF
TRBV28,TRBJ1-6,-,few,TGTGCCAGCATTACACAGGGTTATAATTCACCCCTCCACTTT,CASITQGYNSPLHF
TRBV6-6,TRBJ2-4,-,once,TGTGCCAGCAGGTCAGCTTTAGCCAAAAACATTCAGTACTTC,CASRSALAKNIQYF
TRBV4-1,TRBJ2-4,TRBD1,few,TGCGCCAGCAGCCAAGGAATGGCCCGGGACAGAAAAAACATTCAGTACTTC,CASSQGMARDRKNIQYF
TRBV2,TRBJ2-2,-,many,TGTGCCAGCAGGGGGGTCCAGCCTGGGGAGCTGTTTTTT,CASRGVQPGELFF
TRBV6-5,TRBJ2-5,-,few,TGTGCCAGCAGTTACCGGGGGCCGGGGACCCAGTACTTC,CASSYRGPGTQYF
TRBV7-2,TRBJ2-1,-,few,TGTGCCAGCAGCCCAAGAGGAGAGGCTGGCTCCTACAATGAGCAGTTCTTC,CASSPRGEAGSYNEQFF
TRBV4-2,TRBJ2-1,TRBD2,many,TGTGCCAGCAGCCAGCGGGGGGTCTACAATGAGCAGTTCTTC,CASSQRGVYNEQFF
TRBV7-9,TRBJ2-7,-,many,TGTGCCAGCAGCTTAGATCTCTGGGGAGTCTACGAGCAGTACTTC,CASSLDLWGVYEQYF
TRBV9,TRBJ2-3,-,-,TGTGCCAGCAGCGTAGAGGGCTTTAGCACAGATACGCAGTATTTT,CASSVEGFSTDTQYF
TRBV7-9,TRBJ1-2,-,-,TGTGCCAGCAGCGAACAGGGTCCATATGGCTACACCTTC,CASSEQGPYGYTF
TRBV5-1,TRBJ2-2,TRBD2,-,TGCGCCGGCCGGACGGGGGGAACCGGGGAGCTGTTTTTT,CAGRTGGTGELFF
TRBV12-3/TRBV12-4,TRBJ2-3,-,many,TGTGCCAGCAGACGGGACGGAGGCACAGATACGCAGTATTTT,CASRRDGGTDTQYF
TRBV4-2,TRBJ2-7,-,few,TGTGCCAGCAGCCCTGCCGTAGGGTTCCCCTACGAGCAGTACTTC,CASSPAVGFPYEQYF
TRBV12-2,TRBJ2-3,-,-,TGTGCAAGTCGCTCCCGCCGCGGGGTGAACTCTAGCACAGATACGCAGTATTTT,CASRSRRGVNSSTDTQYF
TRBV6-5,TRBJ1-1,-,-,TGTGCCAGCCCGATAACCCGGTTCGGGGTCTCGCTAAGAAACACTGAAGCTTTCTTT,CASPITRFGVSLRNTEAFF
TRBV5-4,TRBJ1-1,-,-,TGTGCCAGCAGCTTTAAAGACACTGAAGCTTTCTTT,CASSFKDTEAFF
TRBV5-1,TRBJ1-5,-,few,TGCGCCAGCAGCCTGGGGACGTTCAGCAATCAGCCCCAGCATTTT,CASSLGTFSNQPQHF
TRBV3-1,TRBJ2-3,-,-,TGTGCCAGCAGCCCCCAGGCGGGCCCCACAGATACGCAGTATTTT,CASSPQAGPTDTQYF
TRBV5-1,TRBJ2-5,-,-,TGCGCCAGCAGCTTGGGTTTCCCCCCAGAGACCCAGTACTTC,CASSLGFPPETQYF
TRBV12-3/TRBV12-4,TRBJ1-5,-,-,TGTGCCAGCAGCCCTCCCTGGGAGAGCAATCAGCCCCAGCATTTT,CASSPPWESNQPQHF
TRBV28,TRBJ1-5,-,many,TGTGCCAGCGACGAGGTCCCGGGACCCCAGCATTTT,CASDEVPGPQHF
TRBV7-2,TRBJ2-7,-,few,TGTGCCAGCAGTTCCCGGTCGGGGAACTACGAGCAGTACTTC,CASSSRSGNYEQYF
TRBV9,TRBJ1-2,TRBD1,-,TGTGCCAGCAGCGCACAGGGGGACGGCTATGGCTACACCTTC,CASSAQGDGYGYTF
TRBV7-2,TRBJ2-5,TRBD2,-,TGTGCCAGCAGCGGCCGTAGCGGGGGCCAAGAGACCCAGTACTTC,CASSGRSGGQETQYF
TRBV7-8,TRBJ1-1,TRBD1,-,TGTGCCAGCAGCCAGGAGAGTAGCGGGACAGGGGGAGTTTTCTTT,CASSQESSGTGGVFF
TRBV12-3/TRBV12-4,TRBJ2-2,TRBD1,-,TGTGCCAGCAGCTCGACAGGGGGCGCTGGGGCTGTTTTTTTT,CASSSTGGAGAVFF